One sample yielded the 14 T cell receptor beta chains listed below, sequenced in a study of blood T cell repertoires in COVID-19. The table came from immunoSEQ multiplex PCR; TCRdb's copy has only in-frame clones and leaves some out. This sample yields approximately 260,000 clones, of which more than 75% are seen a single time; about 6.2% belongs to the top ten. The specimen was PBMCs or T cells enriched from blood (not recorded which). The receptors derive from a woman in her forties or fifties who had been exposed to COVID-19.

The chain couples TRBV30 to TRBJ1-5, with a tentative D call TRBD1 (5 bases). With 4 bases removed from V and 5 bases from J, the gap between germline ends came to 12 bases. The length of the CDR3 is 13 residues. The germline V gene has CDR1 GTSNPN and CDR2 SVGIG (reference sequence). In DNA form, the CDR3 reads TGTGCCTGGACCATCGGGGGGGATCAGCCCCAGCATTTT. Its protein is CAWTIGGDQPQHF.

The V gene is TRBV6-5, the J gene TRBJ1-2; D might be TRBD1 (6 bases). This CDR3 spans 11 amino acids. V lost 8 bases, J lost 5 bases, and 9 bases lay in between. Germline-derived CDR1 and CDR2 are MNHEY and SVGAGI. CDR3 DNA: TGTGCCAGCGGTACAGGGTATGGCTACACCTTC. It translates to CASGTGYGYTF.

This chain connects TRBV19 to TRBJ1-5; maybe TRBD1 (5 bases). Germline CDR1 is LNHDA and CDR2 is SQIVND (reference sequence). This CDR3 region has 16 residues. V was trimmed by 3 bases and J by 5 bases, leaving 17 bases between them. The CDR3 nucleotides read TGTGCCAGTAGTATTGTAGGGGTGACCGGGCATCAGCCCCAGCATTTT. Its translation: CASSIVGVTGHQPQHF.

This clone was detected only a few times. V usage is TRBV4-1 and J usage is TRBJ2-1; 7 bases match TRBD1. The CDR3 totals 14 residues. The trim removed 1 base at V and 6 bases at J, leaving 3 bases unmatched. Germline CDR1 is MGHRA and CDR2 is YSYEKL. In DNA, the CDR3 is TGCGCCAGCAGCCAAGGGGACAGCCCCAATGAGCAGTTCTTC. Protein sequence: CASSQGDSPNEQFF.

The chain employs TRBV19 and TRBJ2-5; tentative D call: TRBD2 (6 bases). This CDR3 has 14 amino acids. The V and J ends lost 1 base and 1 base respectively, with 7 bases between them. Per the germline V gene, CDR1 is LNHDA and CDR2 is SQIVND (reference sequence). The CDR3 DNA is TGTGCCAGTAGTATAGCGGGGGTCCAAGAGACCCAGTACTTC. Its protein product is CASSIAGVQETQYF. Filled out from reference TRBV19 and TRBJ2-5, the complete variable domain reads DGGITQSPKYLFRKEGQNVTLSCEQNLNHDAMYWYRQDPGQGLRLIYYSQIVNDFQKGDIAEGYSVSREKKESFPLTVTSAQKNPTAFYLCASSIAGVQETQYFGPGTRLLVL.

This clone was recorded only once. The gene calls are TRBV30 and TRBJ1-2, with TRBD1 matching 7 bases. Trimming at V came to 3 bases and at J to 8 bases, leaving 15 bases not matched to a gene. CDR1 and CDR2 (germline): GTSNPN, SVGIG (reference sequence). The CDR3 length is 15 residues. The CDR3 sequence is CAWSISSGGLGGYTF. CDR3 DNA: TGTGCCTGGAGCATTTCTTCAGGGGGGTTAGGCGGCTACACCTTC.

The CDR3 bases are TGCGCCAGCAGCTGGGACAGGGGCTCCTCTGAAGCTTTCTTT. Amino acid sequence: CASSWDRGSSEAFF. The V gene is TRBV5-1, the J gene TRBJ1-1; 10 positions agree with TRBD1. The CDR3 covers 14 residues. The germline CDR1 and CDR2 sequences are SGHRS and YFSETQ. V lost 3 bases and J lost 6; bases outside the gene matches: 5.

The chain links TRBV13 to TRBJ2-2, with a possible D match to TRBD1 (5 bases). The V end was cut by 5 bases, the J end by 8 bases, with 15 bases between. CDR3 length equals 14 residues. Germline V gene sequence: CDR1 PRHDT, CDR2 FYEKMQ (reference sequence). The chain's CDR3 is CASSTDTASGELFF. Written as DNA, the CDR3 is TGTGCCAGCAGCACGGACACCGCATCAGGGGAGCTGTTTTTT. Complete variable domain (other parts from reference TRBV13 and TRBJ2-2): AAGVIQSPRHLIKEKRETATLKCYPIPRHDTVYWYQQGPGQDPQFLISFYEKMQSDKGSIPDRFSAQQFSDYHSELNMSSLELGDSALYFCASSTDTASGELFFGEGSRLTVL.

The chain combines TRBV29-1 with TRBJ1-2; 7 bases agree with TRBD1. This CDR3 contains 11 residues. V lost 7 bases to trimming and J lost 8 bases; unmatched junction nucleotides: 7. Germline assignment: CDR1 SQVTM and CDR2 ANQGSEA. The CDR3 DNA is TGCAGCGGGGGGACAGCCTTGGGCTACACCTTC. It specifies CSGGTALGYTF.

The gene calls are TRBV11-2 and TRBJ1-1; D is possibly TRBD1 (5 bases). CDR3 length: 14 residues. V gave up 2 bases and J gave up 6 bases, with 13 bases separating them. Germline values: CDR1 SGHAT, CDR2 FQNNGV. The CDR3 bases are TGTGCCAGCAGCTTAAGGAGGGGACTATCTGAAGCTTTCTTT. It encodes CASSLRRGLSEAFF.

This chain uses TRBV3-1 (or the pseudogene TRBV3-2) with TRBJ1-3; no reliable D call. The germline gives CDR1 LGHDT, CDR2 YNNKEL (reference sequence). This CDR3 is built from 13 residues. The V gene lost 1 base and the J gene lost 4 bases, with 5 bases spanning the gap. The CDR3 coding sequence is TGTGCCAGCAGCCAAGGGCCGGGAAACACCATATATTTT. This codes for CASSQGPGNTIYF.

The V gene is TRBV19, the J gene TRBJ1-5, with D possibly being TRBD1 (6 bases). This CDR3 has 16 amino acids. Germline CDR1 reads LNHDA; CDR2 reads SQIVND (reference sequence). V was trimmed by 1 base and J by 6 bases, leaving 16 bases between them. The CDR3 sequence: CASSIGGRGLRQPQHF. The CDR3 DNA sequence: TGTGCCAGTAGTATAGGGGGCAGGGGCTTGCGTCAGCCCCAGCATTTT.

The V and J genes are TRBV10-1 and TRBJ2-5; D is uncertain. The germline V gene has CDR1 WNHNN and CDR2 SYGVQD (reference sequence). The CDR3 is 16 amino acids. V shed 3 bases and J shed 5 bases, with 19 bases lying between them. CDR3: CASSETTGVSRETQYF. CDR3 DNA sequence: TGCGCCAGCAGTGAAACGACCGGAGTATCAAGGGAGACCCAGTACTTC.

This rearrangement joins TRBV5-1 to TRBJ2-2, with TRBD2 as a possible D gene (6 bases). Trimming took off 7 bases at V and 2 bases at J, with 18 bases between the two ends. This CDR3 has 16 residues. From germline, CDR1 is SGHRS and CDR2 YFSETQ. The CDR3 is CASPTGDTFNTGELFF. The CDR3 nucleotides read TGCGCCAGCCCGACGGGAGACACTTTCAACACCGGGGAGCTGTTTTTT.